The subject of this entry is one T cell receptor beta chain. The specificity of this receptor is unknown. No clone much larger than this one lies a single base away; base qualities are absent. This specimen comes from a study of long-term antiretroviral therapy in people with HIV (dated by TCRdb to between 2021 and 2024). For the study in its entirety: The earliest samples were collected roughly a decade before the 2015 WHO recommendation for immediate ART, at a time when ART was usually postponed until CD4 counts fell. A retrospective serial study tested whether ART initiation and durable HIV suppression were associated with changes in peripheral blood TRB repertoire composition and diversity. A total of fewer than 200 cryopreserved PBMC samples were contributed to the cohort by 30 adults with confirmed HIV infection, with samples collected serially over a mean of approximately six years (range 1-12). Among the 30 or so participants with HIV, over nine were female. Test extractions of a monoclonal T-cell line alongside fewer than 40 polyclonal samples showed no cross-contamination during QIAcube processing.

To be included, a participant needed at least one PBMC sample from before ART initiation plus at least two post-ART samples. Treatment was received in the United States of America by all participants with HIV. Before DNA extraction, cryopreserved samples of about 0.9-11 million PBMC were thawed and then washed. At the time of the earliest PBMC sample for each participant with HIV, ages ranged from 23 to 54 years. PBMC samples from each participant spanned 1-4 timepoints before ART initiation and 2-8 timepoints after ART initiation, with a median of 7 samples. For every participant, serial HIV viral load, CD4+ T-cell count, ART history and demographic data were obtained. A Qiagen kit on a QIAcube was used to extract genomic DNA from unsorted PBMC, with samples processed in batches of 12. The immunoSEQ hsTCRB v3.0 assay was used at survey level resolution for TRB variable region sequencing. TRB sequencing targeted a depth of about 35,000-50,000 T-cell genomes per sample. An Illumina MiSeq with a v3 150-cycle kit was used to sequence the pooled TRB libraries. The authors processed their data as follows. Repertoire analysis ran in R within a reproducible Nextflow workflow covering QC, data transformation and analysis. LymphoSeq2, an R package for exploring AIRR-Seq data, was used to implement the custom analyses. A few samples yielding fewer than 5000 total TRB sequences were excluded, leaving more than 150 analyzed HIV repertoires. Among the 180 to 200 retained HIV repertoires, 55 to 65 were collected before ART initiation and roughly 130 were collected after ART initiation. Each repertoire was downsampled to 5000 TRB nucleotide sequences, and summary statistics were averaged across 100 downsampling iterations. Only TRB sequences with CDR3 regions of at least seven amino acids were retained for analysis. A Shannon entropy-derived clonality score and the Gini coefficient were used to measure diversity. In the repertoire networks, any two of the top 5000 CDR3 amino acid sequences were connected whenever the two sequences differed by an edit distance of one. Antigen specificity groups and MHC restriction were predicted for TRB CDR3 amino acid sequences with GLIPH2. To flag known associations with CMV, EBV, HIV or tissue antigens, CDR3 amino acid sequences were compared against VDJdb and McPAS-TCR. Pre-ART, post-ART and control groups were compared with Wilcoxon signed-rank tests and Holm-Bonferroni correction. TCRdb retrieved this table from immuneACCESS and kept in-frame rearrangements only. Not all clones are present; in checked studies, unresolved V genes account for under half, and no reason is known for the remainder. The V and J calls and the clone size are those of that table, but D and trimming were determined from the DNA. The sample contains about 25,000 clones, around nine tenths of them found a single time. The ten most abundant clones make up approximately 5% of the sample.

From cysteine to phenylalanine, the CDR3 is 15 amino acids long. Only the CDR3 region is kept as DNA, spanning 45 bases read in frame from base 1. CDR1 and CDR2 (SGHTA, FQGNSA) derive from the germline V gene. The V end loses 4 bases and the J end loses 5 bases, and a stretch of 17 bases separates them. The paper as a whole reports these results and caveats: HIV repertoires had narrower CDR3 length ranges than controls, and the network structure suggested an antigen-experienced repertoire that shifted only slightly toward naive after ART. At every time point, the repertoire was dominated by expanded TRB clones first identified before ART initiation, although this dominance fluctuated and, in many PLHIV, declined after ART. Because PBMC availability was limited, only the TCR beta chain was sequenced, with no alpha chain pairing. The samples were dated from about 2004 to 2018, and the ART regimens that were used may be less effective than current ART regimens. Starting ART was linked to a significant rise in TRB diversity, yet even after long-term ART the diversity remained significantly lower than in transplant donor controls. Inferences about post-ART repertoire changes are limited because no data were available on ART adherence, viral resistance or therapy changes. Because cell numbers in pre-ART samples were limited, unsorted PBMC were profiled instead of sorted CD4+ and CD8+ T cells.

This receptor was taken from a man younger than 45 with HIV. The chain joins TRBV7-2 to TRBJ2-5; no confident D gene assignment can be made. The input for sequencing was unsorted PBMCs, taken less than 4.7 years after starting antiretroviral therapy. The bases read TGTGCCAGCAGCTCGACCTCGGGCAGTTTCGAGACCCAGTACTTC. Its coded protein is CASSSTSGSFETQYF.